This is a list of T cell receptor beta chains from one sample in a study of shared T cell receptors in the human thymus. The table came from immunoSEQ multiplex PCR; TCRdb's copy has only in-frame clones and leaves some out. The sample yields approximately 580,000 clones, about 84% seen once. These data were also reused for a study on human thymus T cells.

Sequenced input: thymocytes. These receptors were collected from a boy in the first two years of life with a congenital heart defect. Both conserved end residues are part of each CDR3. A D gene is named only where the DNA matches it firmly. Some rows mark clone size as missing; the rest say once, few, many or name a class of expanded clone.

TRBV6-1	TRBJ1-5	.	TRBD1	TGTGCCAGCAGTACAGGGGGCAACCAGCCCCAGCATTTT	CASSTGGNQPQHF
TRBV27	TRBJ2-2	.	TRBD2	TGTGCCAGCAGTCTGCCAAGGGAGGGGACCGGGGAGCTGTTTTTT	CASSLPREGTGELFF
TRBV9	TRBJ2-1	.	TRBD1	TGTGCCAGCAGCGGGGGGACAGGGCCTTGGGATGAGCAGTTCTTC	CASSGGTGPWDEQFF
TRBV27	TRBJ2-7	.	TRBD2	TGTGCCAGTTTCTCGTGGGCGGGAGGGCCGAACATCTACGAGCAGTACTTC	CASFSWAGGPNIYEQYF
TRBV7-9	TRBJ2-7	few	.	TGTGCCAGCAGCACCGGCCCCAGGCTCTACGAGCAGTACTTC	CASSTGPRLYEQYF
TRBV9	TRBJ1-1	.	TRBD1	TGTGCCAGCAGCCTCTTGTTTCCGGGACAGGGGATTGGGACTGAAGCTTTCTTT	CASSLLFPGQGIGTEAFF
TRBV30	TRBJ2-7	.	TRBD1	TGTGCCTGGAGGCCTACCGGGACAGGGATCTACGAGCAGTACTTC	CAWRPTGTGIYEQYF
TRBV5-4	TRBJ1-1	.	TRBD1	TGTGCCAGCAGCTTGGGCCCTGACAGGGGCCGGACTGAAGCTTTCTTT	CASSLGPDRGRTEAFF
TRBV7-2	TRBJ2-7	.	TRBD2	TGTGCCAGCAGCTTGAGCGGGAGACCTCCCTACGAGCAGTACTTC	CASSLSGRPPYEQYF
TRBV6-6	TRBJ2-2	.	TRBD2	TGTGCCAGCAGTTGTGGACTAGCGGAGCTCACCGGGGAGCTGTTTTTT	CASSCGLAELTGELFF
TRBV4-1	TRBJ1-5	.	.	TGCGCTAGCAGCCAAGTGGCCTCCAGGGGCGCGGATCAGCCCCAGCATTTT	CASSQVASRGADQPQHF
TRBV2	TRBJ1-5	.	TRBD1	TGTGCCAGCAGTGAGGGGGGGGACAGGGGGCTGCTGGGCCCATGTCAGCCCCAGCATTTT	CASSEGGDRGLLGPCQPQHF
TRBV25-1	TRBJ1-5	.	TRBD1	TGTGCCAGCTCACAGGGGTTAGGGCAGCCCCAGCATTTT	CASSQGLGQPQHF
TRBV6-1	TRBJ1-2	.	.	TGTGCCAGCAGTGATGGGTGGTGGGAGATCTATGGCTACACCTTC	CASSDGWWEIYGYTF
TRBV27	TRBJ2-1	.	.	TGTGCCAGCAGCCGTGGAGCAGCCTACAATGAGCAGTTCTTC	CASSRGAAYNEQFF
TRBV27	TRBJ1-2	.	.	TGTGCCAGCAGACGGGACTCTCTGGGGGGCTACACCTTC	CASRRDSLGGYTF
TRBV18	TRBJ1-2	.	.	TGTGCCAGCTCAGACTCAGGGGCGGGTGGCTACACCTTC	CASSDSGAGGYTF
TRBV7-9	TRBJ1-1	.	TRBD1	TGTGCCAGCAGCCCTACAGGGGAGTACACTGAAGCTTTCTTT	CASSPTGEYTEAFF
TRBV4-2	TRBJ2-7	.	TRBD2	TGTGCCAGCAGCCGAAGGACTGGGGAAGGGAGCGGGAGGGCCTTTTACGAGCAGTACTTC	CASSRRTGEGSGRAFYEQYF
TRBV7-7	TRBJ2-3	.	TRBD2	TGTGCTAGCAGCTTATCCGGGGCTAGCGGGAGTAATACGCAGTATTTT	CASSLSGASGSNTQYF
TRBV30	TRBJ1-1	.	.	TGTGCCTGGAGAAAGAATCGAGCCAGGGGCAGGGACACTGAAGCTTTCTTT	CAWRKNRARGRDTEAFF
TRBV27	TRBJ2-7	few	TRBD1	TGTGCCAGCCACAACCGACAGGGAAGTGGGTTATACGAGCAGTACTTC	CASHNRQGSGLYEQYF